These 23 T cell receptor beta chains originate from one sample sequenced in a study of T cell changes during pregnancy in multiple sclerosis. TCRdb's table, derived via immunoSEQ multiplex PCR, lists solely in-frame clones and lacks some. Of around 10,000 clones listed, 85% to 90% are singletons. The sequences come from CD8+ T cells from peripheral blood mononuclear cells, collected in the first trimester of pregnancy. The origin of the receptors is a female donor in good health, enrolled as a control in a pregnancy study.

The rearrangement links TRBV9 to TRBJ1-1; D is uncertain. Trimming took off 3 bases at V and 1 base at J, with 13 bases between the two ends. Germline V gene data show CDR1 as SGDLS and CDR2 as YYNGEE. This CDR3 comprises 15 residues. This chain's CDR3 is CASSGGGLGNTEAFF. In DNA form, the CDR3 reads TGTGCCAGCAGCGGTGGAGGTTTAGGGAACACTGAAGCTTTCTTT.

The count of this clone is one. J is TRBJ2-3 and V is TRBV6-5, with 8 bases matching TRBD2. CDR3 length: 16 amino acids. Trimming removed 2 bases from V and 2 bases from J; junction bases left unmatched: 6. The germline V gene has CDR1 MNHEY and CDR2 SVGAGI. CDR3 loop: CASSYDPAGVTDTQYF. The CDR3, as DNA: TGTGCCAGCAGTTACGATCCAGCGGGGGTCACAGATACGCAGTATTTT.

This chain uses TRBV7-9 with TRBJ2-4; 8 positions match TRBD1. The J segment lost 7 bases and the V segment lost 5 bases, leaving 4 bases of the junction unmatched. CDR1 SEHNR and CDR2 FQNEAQ come from the germline V gene (reference sequence). This CDR3 has 13 residues. For the CDR3, the DNA is TGTGCCAGCAGCCACGGGACAGGTAACATTCAGTACTTC. Its translation is CASSHGTGNIQYF.

This chain links TRBV7-2 with TRBJ1-2; D not certain. The germline CDR1 and CDR2 sequences are SGHTA and FQGNSA. The CDR3 length is 14 residues. V was trimmed by 5 bases and J by 4 bases, leaving 14 bases between them. CDR3 DNA sequence: TGTGCCAGCAGCCACCTGGAGGAGGGCTATGGCTACACCTTC. Amino acids: CASSHLEEGYGYTF.

V is TRBV6-5 and J is TRBJ2-1; 10 positions agree with TRBD1. Unmatched junction bases numbered 6, after V lost 6 bases and J lost 4 bases. The CDR3 contains 15 residues. The germline V gene encodes CDR1 MNHEY and CDR2 SVGAGI. The CDR3 sequence: CASRGPGQGYNEQFF. CDR3 nucleotide sequence: TGTGCCAGCAGAGGGCCGGGACAGGGGTACAATGAGCAGTTCTTC.

V gene TRBV6-6 combines with J gene TRBJ2-2; no definite D call. The germline gives CDR1 MNHNY, CDR2 SVGAGI (reference sequence). This CDR3 comprises 15 residues. Trimming took off 2 bases at V and 1 base at J, with 8 bases between the two ends. CDR3 coding DNA: TGTGCCAGCAGTTACAACAGCAGGAACACCGGGGAGCTGTTTTTT. It encodes CASSYNSRNTGELFF.

This rearrangement joins TRBV7-2 to TRBJ2-5; D is unclear. V lost 8 bases and J 5 bases, leaving 12 bases between the germline ends. In germline, CDR1 is SGHTA, CDR2 FQGNSA. The CDR3 has 12 amino acids. The CDR3 loop is CASHKTGETQYF. CDR3 DNA: TGTGCCAGCCACAAGACCGGGGAGACCCAGTACTTC.

This sequence joins TRBV19 and TRBJ1-2; 11 nucleotides align to TRBD1. The germline V gene has CDR1 LNHDA and CDR2 SQIVND (reference sequence). J lost 2 bases, V lost 4 bases, and 6 bases had no gene match. The CDR3 contains 16 residues. The CDR3 region is CASSRGQGGLNYGYTF. The CDR3 region has the DNA TGTGCCAGTAGTAGGGGACAGGGGGGGTTGAACTATGGCTACACCTTC.

The genes are TRBV18 and TRBJ1-4, with D perhaps TRBD1 (6 bases). The CDR3 extends over 14 amino acids. The V gene lost 0 bases and the J gene lost 4 bases, with 6 bases spanning the gap. CDR1 is KGHSH, CDR2 LQKENI, per germline. The CDR3 bases are TGTGCCAGCTCACCACCGGACAGTAATGAAAAACTGTTTTTT. Protein: CASSPPDSNEKLFF.

Only a few counts were recorded for this clone. The genes are TRBV10-3 and TRBJ1-5, with a tentative D call TRBD1 (5 bases). The CDR3 covers 13 residues. Germline V gene sequence: CDR1 ENHRY, CDR2 SYGVKD. V was shortened by 10 bases and J by 4 bases, with 14 bases between the two germline ends. The DNA for the CDR3 is TGTGCCAGGCCCGGACATATTAATCAGCCCCAGCATTTT. This codes for CARPGHINQPQHF.

The chain joins TRBV5-6 to TRBJ2-1, with D possibly TRBD2 on 6 matching bases. CDR1 is SGHDT, CDR2 YYEEEE, per germline. Trimming removed 0 bases from V and 5 bases from J, with 12 bases in between. CDR3 length: 15 amino acids. The CDR3 nucleotides are TGTGCCAGCAGCTTGGAAGTGGGGGAGGACAATGAGCAGTTCTTC. Residues: CASSLEVGEDNEQFF.

This rearrangement joins TRBV7-8 to TRBJ2-4; 7 bases line up with TRBD1. The CDR3 is made up of 13 amino acids. The V segment lost 3 bases and the J segment 6 bases; nucleotides outside the gene matches: 2. Per germline, CDR1 SGHVS and CDR2 FQNEAQ. The CDR3 sequence: CASSLGDRNIQYF. The CDR3 DNA sequence: TGTGCCAGCAGCTTGGGGGACAGAAACATTCAGTACTTC.

The V call is TRBV5-6, the J call TRBJ1-6; D ambiguous. The CDR3 contains 12 residues. Germline V gene lookup returns CDR1 SGHDT and CDR2 YYEEEE. The V gene lost 0 bases and the J gene lost 9 bases, with 4 bases spanning the gap. The CDR3 DNA sequence: TGTGCCAGCAGCTTGGAGCGTTCACCCCTCCACTTT. Translating gives CASSLERSPLHF.

This chain uses TRBV5-4 with TRBJ2-1, with TRBD2 matching over 7 bases. The CDR3 is made up of 15 amino acids. V was clipped by 4 bases and J by 0 bases; unmatched bases: 4. CDR1 and CDR2 (germline): SGHNT, YYREEE (reference sequence). CDR3 coding DNA: TGTGCCAGCAGCCCGCGGGGGAGCTCCTACAATGAGCAGTTCTTC. This translates into CASSPRGSSYNEQFF.

In DNA, the CDR3 is TGTGCCAGCAGCTGGAAAAAAGGACAGGGTACCACTGAAGCTTTCTTT. This translates into CASSWKKGQGTTEAFF. The chain carries TRBV5-6 and TRBJ1-1; 8 bases align to TRBD1. The V and J ends lost 3 bases and 4 bases, in that order; junction bases with no gene match: 11. Germline CDR1 is SGHDT and CDR2 is YYEEEE. CDR3 length: 16 residues.

J is TRBJ2-1 and V is TRBV4-3; 9 bases agree with TRBD2. V lost 0 bases and J lost 6; bases outside the gene matches: 6. The CDR3 sequence is 16 residues long. Germline CDR1 LGHNA, CDR2 YSLEER. This CDR3 is CASSQDNLAGFNEQFF. The DNA of the CDR3 is TGCGCCAGCAGCCAAGATAACCTAGCGGGGTTCAATGAGCAGTTCTTC.

J is TRBJ2-7 and V is TRBV7-9, with 9 positions matching TRBD1. V lost 5 bases, J lost 0 bases, and 8 bases stayed unmatched. This CDR3 spans 16 amino acids. CDR1 is SEHNR, CDR2 FQNEAQ, per germline (reference sequence). The CDR3 DNA is TGTGCCAGCAGCCCGCCGGGACAGGGATTCTCCTACGAGCAGTACTTC. As protein: CASSPPGQGFSYEQYF.

The CDR3 here is CASSLGGRDLTDTQYF. CDR3 coding DNA: TGTGCCAGCAGCTTAGGGGGGAGGGACCTCACAGATACGCAGTATTTT. The chain links TRBV7-9 to TRBJ2-3, with TRBD2 matching over 7 bases. This CDR3 contains 16 residues. CDR1 is SEHNR, CDR2 FQNEAQ, per germline (reference sequence). After removal of 1 base from V and 2 bases from J, the junction contained 6 bases not matched to a gene.

The chain couples TRBV7-9 to TRBJ2-6, with TRBD1 matching over 10 bases. This CDR3 is built from 19 residues. CDR1 SEHNR and CDR2 FQNEAQ come from the germline V gene (reference sequence). The V gene end was trimmed by 5 bases and the J gene end by 3 bases; junction bases not matched to a gene: 13. CDR3 coding DNA: TGTGCCAGCAGCCTTCTTCCGGGACAGGGGCTCCTTGGGGCCAACGTCCTGACTTTC. Its translation is CASSLLPGQGLLGANVLTF.

The chain recombines TRBV7-2 with TRBJ1-3, with D unclear. CDR1 SGHTA and CDR2 FQGNSA come from the germline V gene. The CDR3 spans 12 residues. Trimming shortened V by 6 bases and J by 6 bases, and 9 bases separated the two germline ends. The CDR3 region has the DNA TGTGCCAGCAGTTTTAGTCCAAACACCATATATTTT. It specifies CASSFSPNTIYF.

This chain connects TRBV7-3 to TRBJ2-1; 12 positions match TRBD2. The V and J ends lost 2 bases and 6 bases, in that order; junction bases with no gene match: 17. Germline CDR1 and CDR2: SGHTA and FQGTGA. This CDR3 contains 20 residues. CDR3 protein: CASSLSFVASGGDLSNEQFF. The CDR3 DNA is TGTGCCAGCAGCTTATCTTTCGTGGCTAGCGGGGGGGATTTGTCCAATGAGCAGTTCTTC.

The V gene is TRBV27, the J gene TRBJ2-1, with D possibly matching TRBD1 (6 bases). CDR1 MNHEY and CDR2 SMNVEV come from the germline V gene (reference sequence). V lost 5 bases to trimming and J lost 11 bases, with 25 bases between them. The CDR3 extends over 16 amino acids. The chain's CDR3 is CASSLTSGTLGNKQFF. CDR3 coding DNA: TGTGCCAGCAGTCTAACCTCCGGGACATTGGGAAATAAGCAGTTCTTC.

The rearrangement uses TRBV7-9 and TRBJ2-5, with a possible D match to TRBD2 (5 bases). In germline, CDR1 is SEHNR, CDR2 FQNEAQ (reference sequence). Trimming removed 1 base at V and 5 bases at J, with 11 bases between. CDR3 length: 14 residues. CDR3 region: CASSLVTGEETQYF. The CDR3 bases are TGTGCCAGCAGCTTAGTAACCGGGGAGGAGACCCAGTACTTC. The whole variable domain, filled in from reference TRBV7-9 and TRBJ2-5, reads DTGVSQNPRHKITKRGQNVTFRCDPISEHNRLYWYRQTLGQGPEFLTYFQNEAQLEKSRLLSDRFSAERPKGSFSTLEIQRTEQGDSAMYLCASSLVTGEETQYFGPGTRLLVL.